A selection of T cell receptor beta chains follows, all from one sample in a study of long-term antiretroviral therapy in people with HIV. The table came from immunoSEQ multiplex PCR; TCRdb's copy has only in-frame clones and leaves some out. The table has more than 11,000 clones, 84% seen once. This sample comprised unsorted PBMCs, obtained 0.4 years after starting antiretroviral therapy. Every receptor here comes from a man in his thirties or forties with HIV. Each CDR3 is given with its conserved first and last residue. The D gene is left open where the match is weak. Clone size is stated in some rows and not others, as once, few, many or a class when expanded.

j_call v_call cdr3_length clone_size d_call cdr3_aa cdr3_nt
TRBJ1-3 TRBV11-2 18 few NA CASSLSSQGGSSGNTIYF TGTGCCAGCAGCTTAAGTTCGCAGGGCGGCTCTTCTGGAAACACCATATATTTT
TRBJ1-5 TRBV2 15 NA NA CASSETRYSNQPQHF TGTGCCAGCAGTGAAACCCGTTACAGCAATCAGCCCCAGCATTTT
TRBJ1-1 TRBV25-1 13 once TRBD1 CASGPTGTTEAFF TGTGCCAGCGGGCCGACAGGGACCACTGAAGCTTTCTTT
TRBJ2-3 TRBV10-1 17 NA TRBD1 CASSIPGQETSTDTQYF TGCGCCAGCAGTATACCGGGACAGGAGACTAGCACAGATACGCAGTATTTT
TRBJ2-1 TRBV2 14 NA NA CASSDTGSLNEQFF TGTGCCAGCAGTGATACAGGGAGCCTAAATGAGCAGTTCTTC
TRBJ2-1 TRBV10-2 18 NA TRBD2 CASSESTSGRTLYNEQFF TGCGCCAGCAGTGAGTCGACTAGCGGGAGAACCCTCTACAATGAGCAGTTCTTC
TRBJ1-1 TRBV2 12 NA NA CASRGMNTEAFF TGTGCCAGCAGAGGGATGAACACTGAAGCTTTCTTT
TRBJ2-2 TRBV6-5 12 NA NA CATLRETGELFF TGTGCCACCCTTAGGGAAACCGGGGAGCTGTTTTTT
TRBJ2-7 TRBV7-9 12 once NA CASSLSSYEQYF TGTGCCAGCAGCTTAAGCAGCTACGAGCAGTACTTC
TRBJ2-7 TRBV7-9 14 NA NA CASSFGQGRYEQYF TGTGCCAGCAGCTTCGGGCAGGGACGCTACGAGCAGTACTTC
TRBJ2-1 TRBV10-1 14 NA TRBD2 CASSPGRAIDEQFF TGCGCCAGCAGCCCCGGGAGGGCCATTGATGAGCAGTTCTTC
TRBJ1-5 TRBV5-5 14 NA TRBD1 CASRTGTEDQPQHF TGTGCCAGCAGAACCGGGACAGAGGATCAGCCCCAGCATTTT
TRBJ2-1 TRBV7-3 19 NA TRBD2 CASSPGTSGGARSYNEQFF TGTGCCAGCAGCCCCGGGACTAGCGGGGGGGCGAGGTCCTACAATGAGCAGTTCTTC
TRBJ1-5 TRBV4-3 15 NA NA CASSQDLGGAQPQHF TGCGCCAGCAGCCAAGATCTAGGGGGTGCTCAGCCCCAGCATTTT
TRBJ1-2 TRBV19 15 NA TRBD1 CASSSWDSLNYGYTF TGTGCCAGTAGTTCTTGGGACAGCCTTAACTATGGCTACACCTTC
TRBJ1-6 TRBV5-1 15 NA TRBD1 CASSLKGQGGSPLHF TGCGCCAGCAGCTTAAAGGGACAGGGAGGATCACCCCTCCACTTT
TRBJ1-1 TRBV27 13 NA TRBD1 CASSLDRGTEAFF TGTGCCAGCAGTTTAGACAGGGGAACTGAAGCTTTCTTT
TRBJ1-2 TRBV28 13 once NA CASSFSGNYGYTF TGTGCCAGCAGTTTCTCGGGGAACTATGGCTACACCTTC
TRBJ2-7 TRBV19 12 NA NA CATTDRTYEQYF TGTGCCACCACCGACAGGACCTACGAGCAGTACTTC
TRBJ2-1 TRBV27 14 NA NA CASSGDGPTSEQFF TGTGCCAGCAGCGGGGACGGACCGACAAGTGAGCAGTTCTTC
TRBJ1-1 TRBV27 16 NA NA CASSLSLSTASLEAFF TGTGCCAGCAGTTTATCGCTCTCGACAGCTTCCCTCGAAGCTTTCTTT
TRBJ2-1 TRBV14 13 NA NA CASSQAHHNEQFF TGTGCCAGCAGCCAAGCTCACCACAATGAGCAGTTCTTC
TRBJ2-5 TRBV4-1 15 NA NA CASSQDAGSKETQYF TGCGCCAGCAGCCAAGATGCGGGCAGTAAAGAGACCCAGTACTTC
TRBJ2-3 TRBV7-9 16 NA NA CASSLAGRRGTDTQYF TGTGCCAGCAGCCTCGCGGGGCGCAGGGGCACAGATACGCAGTATTTT
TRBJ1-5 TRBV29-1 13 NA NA CSVVSGSNQPQHF TGCAGCGTCGTCTCGGGCAGCAATCAGCCCCAGCATTTT
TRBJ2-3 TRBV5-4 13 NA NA CASSMTSTDTQYF TGTGCCAGCAGCATGACTAGCACAGATACGCAGTATTTT
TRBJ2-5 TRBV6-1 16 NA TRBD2 CASSDPPAGPRETQYF TGTGCCAGCAGTGACCCCCCAGCGGGGCCGAGAGAGACCCAGTACTTC
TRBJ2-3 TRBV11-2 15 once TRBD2 CASTSSGGPTDTQYF TGTGCCAGCACCTCAAGCGGGGGGCCCACAGATACGCAGTATTTT
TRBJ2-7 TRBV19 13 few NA CASTSGGLREQYF NA
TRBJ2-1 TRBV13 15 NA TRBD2 CASSSSGSAYNEQFF TGTGCCAGCAGCTCTAGCGGGAGCGCCTACAATGAGCAGTTCTTC
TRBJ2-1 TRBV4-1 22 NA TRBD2 CASSQDSSWTSGGALTYNEQFF TGCGCCAGCAGCCAAGATTCCAGTTGGACTAGCGGGGGGGCATTGACTTACAATGAGCAGTTCTTC
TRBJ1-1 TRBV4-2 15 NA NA CASSQSMTANTEAFF TGTGCCAGCAGCCAATCGATGACAGCGAACACTGAAGCTTTCTTT
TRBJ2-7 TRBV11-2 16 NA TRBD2 CASSYLAGGPVGEQYF TGTGCCAGCAGCTACCTAGCGGGAGGGCCTGTAGGGGAGCAGTACTTC
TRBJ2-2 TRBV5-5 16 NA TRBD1 CASSARTGTNTGELFF TGTGCCAGCAGCGCACGGACAGGCACGAACACCGGGGAGCTGTTTTTT
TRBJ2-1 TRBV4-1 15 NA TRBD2 CASTPSGGDYNEQFF TGCGCCAGCACTCCTAGCGGGGGAGACTACAATGAGCAGTTCTTC
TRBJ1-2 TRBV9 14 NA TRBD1 CASSPGDSRRGYTF TGTGCCAGCAGCCCCGGGGACAGCAGGCGTGGCTACACCTTC
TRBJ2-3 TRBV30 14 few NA CAWREAGGTDTQYF TGTGCCTGGAGGGAGGCAGGGGGCACAGATACGCAGTATTTT
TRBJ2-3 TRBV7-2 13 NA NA CASSVDYTDTQYF TGTGCCAGCAGCGTCGACTACACAGATACGCAGTATTTT
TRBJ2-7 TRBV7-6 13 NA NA CASSLARDYEQYF TGTGCCAGCAGCTTAGCAAGGGACTACGAGCAGTACTTC
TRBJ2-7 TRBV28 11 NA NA CASIGAYEQYF TGTGCCAGCATTGGGGCGTACGAGCAGTACTTC
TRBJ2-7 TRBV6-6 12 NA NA CASADAGIEQYF TGTGCCAGCGCTGACGCGGGAATCGAGCAGTACTTC
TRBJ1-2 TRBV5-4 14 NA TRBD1 CASSRTGVLYGYTF TGTGCCAGCAGCAGAACAGGGGTCCTCTATGGCTACACCTTC
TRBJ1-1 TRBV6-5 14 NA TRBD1 CASSGTGITTEAFF TGTGCCAGCAGTGGGACAGGGATTACCACTGAAGCTTTCTTT
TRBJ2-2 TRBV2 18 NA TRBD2 CASSVKTLTSGGAGELFF TGTGCCAGCAGTGTAAAGACCCTGACCAGCGGGGGGGCCGGGGAGCTGTTTTTT
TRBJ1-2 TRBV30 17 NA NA CAWSGRPLTGLNYGYTF TGTGCCTGGAGTGGACGTCCTTTGACAGGCCTCAACTATGGCTACACCTTC
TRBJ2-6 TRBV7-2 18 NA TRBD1 CASSPRDRLISGANVLTF TGTGCCAGCAGCCCCCGGGACAGGCTTATCTCTGGGGCCAACGTCCTGACTTTC
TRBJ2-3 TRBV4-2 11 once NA CASLGEDTQYF TGTGCCAGCCTGGGGGAAGATACGCAGTATTTT
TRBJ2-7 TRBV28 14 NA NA CAVARVPAGNEQYF TGTGCCGTTGCACGTGTCCCTGCTGGGAACGAGCAGTACTTC
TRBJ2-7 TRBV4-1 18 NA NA CASSRGGLPMGRSYEQYF TGCGCCAGCAGCCGAGGAGGACTACCTATGGGAAGGTCCTACGAGCAGTACTTC
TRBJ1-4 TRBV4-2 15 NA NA CASSQAGEDRLKLFF TGTGCCAGCAGCCAAGCAGGAGAGGACCGCCTAAAACTGTTTTTT
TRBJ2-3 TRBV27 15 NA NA CASSSRQISTDTQYF TGTGCCAGCAGTTCTCGACAGATTTCCACAGATACGCAGTATTTT
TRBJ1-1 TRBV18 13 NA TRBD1 CASSPGQGREAFF TGTGCCAGCTCACCGGGACAGGGTCGCGAAGCTTTCTTT
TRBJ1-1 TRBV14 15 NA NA CASSQAPGGSAEAFF TGTGCCAGCAGCCAAGCCCCAGGAGGTTCAGCTGAAGCTTTCTTT
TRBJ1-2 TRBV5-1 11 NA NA CASSLAGGYTF TGCGCCAGCAGCTTGGCGGGGGGTTACACCTTC
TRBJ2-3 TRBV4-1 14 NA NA CASSQVAGTDTQYF TGCGCCAGCAGCCAGGTGGCGGGGACAGATACGCAGTATTTT
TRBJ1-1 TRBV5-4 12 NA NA CASSFGRGEAFF TGTGCCAGCAGCTTTGGCCGCGGGGAAGCTTTCTTT